The T cell receptor beta chain under discussion was sequenced for a study of CD8 T cells in ankylosing spondylitis. In its sample, this clonotype was seen a few times. TCRdb reanalysed the 5' RACE reads using MiXCR and keeps one entry per CDR3 protein. The sample records approximately 150,000 distinct CDR3 sequences, approximately 10% being singletons. The V gene's germline CDR1 is SEHNR and CDR2 FQNEAQ (reference sequence). The length of the CDR3 is 13 residues. V was trimmed by 5 bases and J by 2 bases, leaving 10 bases between them. The receptor comes from a female donor with ankylosing spondylitis or in good health (not recorded which). The rearrangement links TRBV7-9 to TRBJ2-7; no clear D gene. The sequenced sample was blood, either unsorted or a sorted T cell fraction (not recorded which). The CDR3 here is CASSPDSPYEQYF. CDR3 in DNA: TGTGCCAGCAGCCCAGATTCGCCCTACGAGCAGTACTTC. Using reference TRBV7-9 and TRBJ2-7 for the parts outside the CDR3, the full variable domain is DTGVSQNPRHKITKRGQNVTFRCDPISEHNRLYWYRQTLGQGPEFLTYFQNEAQLEKSRLLSDRFSAERPKGSFSTLEIQRTEQGDSAMYLCASSPDSPYEQYFGPGTRLTVT.